This T cell receptor (beta chain) was obtained from a study of T cells in Graves' hyperthyroidism and ophthalmopathy (dated by TCRdb to between 2017 and 2020). About the full investigation: Peripheral blood was sampled at the time of initial diagnosis, prior to any treatment. The study also compared thyroid tissue and blood T-cell repertoires from 6 or 7 Graves' hyperthyroidism patients. The 90 to 100 discovery patients were randomly split 7:3 into training and test sets. The paper describes TCR Vbeta CDR3 sequencing of about 140 peripheral blood samples, made up of around 41 ophthalmopathy patients, 70 to 75 hyperthyroidism patients and 17 progressor patients. Prospective prediction of ophthalmopathy was tested in an independent validation cohort consisting of 18 hyperthyroidism patients and 15 to 17 patients who later progressed to ophthalmopathy. To identify TCR V-J signatures that set the groups apart, the researchers used a discovery cohort of 95 to 100 patients, made up of 40 to 45 with Graves' ophthalmopathy and some 60 with stable Graves' hyperthyroidism. Once sampling was done, hyperthyroidism patients were given methimazole at a starting dose of 30 mg daily, whereas ophthalmopathy patients were given high-dose intravenous methylprednisolone.

Hyperthyroidism patients were newly diagnosed, had a disease duration of under 2 months, and were aged 18 to 65 years. Patients with uncontrolled infections, other autoimmune diseases, pregnancy or lactation were excluded. Diagnoses were based on clinical symptoms, serum thyroxine and TRAb, thyroid ultrasound and orbital computed tomography. For progressor patients, blood was drawn at the first diagnosis of hyperthyroidism, before any ophthalmopathy symptoms had appeared. PBMCs were isolated from 10 ml of fresh peripheral blood by Ficoll-Paque density gradient centrifugation. Patients classed as progressors first received a Graves' hyperthyroidism diagnosis and then went on to develop ophthalmopathy during follow-up. Trizol reagent was used to extract total RNA, and RNA quality was then checked on an Agilent 2100 Bioanalyzer. CDR1 and CDR2 were assigned from the germline V gene as ENHRY and SYGVKD. The germline ends are 20 bases apart after V is trimmed by 11 bases and J by 4 bases. The CDR3 covers 15 residues, taking in both the cysteine and the phenylalanine. Solely the CDR3 DNA is kept, with 45 bases framed from the first base.

Results the study describes overall, beyond this receptor: In validation, progression to ophthalmopathy was predicted by the model with 70% to 71% sensitivity and 72% to 85% specificity, a median of around 6.5 months before onset. In cross-validation, a model built on a 13 V-J signature told ophthalmopathy apart from stable hyperthyroidism with approximately 90% sensitivity and roughly 81% specificity, and in testing the same model reached 80%/75%. No statistical method was used to fix the sample size in advance, and group allocation was not hidden from the investigators. Most expanded thyroid clonotypes (frequency above 0.001) were also found in blood, which suggests that blood repertoires may mirror thyroid immune responses.

This clonotype was recorded at least ten times. The clone's antigen remains unknown. No per-base quality is available; no much larger clone lies one base away. The TCR beta CDR3 regions were amplified from the RNA transcripts. The TCR CDR3 was subjected to a first round of RT-PCR using the HTBI primer set and the Qiagen OneStep RT-PCR kit. Libraries were constructed in a second round of multiplex PCR, after which size selection and purification were performed. Libraries were sequenced paired-end with 100 bp reads on an Illumina HiSeq2000. As for the authors' bioinformatics: SOAPnuke was used to process the raw data, removing reads that contained adapters or uncalled bases, had a mean Phred below 15, or lacked an exact match to the constant primer or identifier. COPE v1.2.5 was used to merge high-quality paired reads, and clonotypes were defined as unique nucleotide sequences. Clonotypes were aligned to IMGT TRBV, TRBD and TRBJ reference segments using MiTCR v1.1. Only V-J combinations with frequency above 0.0001, covering 99.2% of repertoires, were analysed. The TCS score was defined as F50 (clonal expansion) divided by E x V (chaos), with BLOSUM62-based TCRdist calculated between CDR3 peptides within each V-J. Welch's t-statistics and random forest reduced around 510 V-J features to 13, which were used in a naive Bayes classifier (R e1071). The public reads were run again by TCRdb, first through fastp at Q25 and then through MiXCR, and only productive beta chains were kept. Entries are consolidated by CDR3 protein sequence, retaining the most common genes and DNA. The V and J calls follow TCRdb's processing rather than the paper's. The sample table records under 300,000 distinct CDR3 sequences; 20% to 30% of these occur just once. The ten most abundant clones make up about 25% of the sample.

The sample consisted of blood. Rearrangement joined TRBV10-3 to TRBJ2-2; TRBD1 is perhaps the D gene, given 5 matching bases. This TCR derives from a man aged 35-49 years with Graves' hyperthyroidism that later progressed to Graves' ophthalmopathy. The CDR3 here reads CAVRRAGMSTGELFF. The DNA reads as follows: TGTGCCGTAAGACGGGCAGGGATGAGCACCGGGGAGCTGTTTTTT.